These T cell receptor beta chains were read from a single sample in a study of CD4+ T cells in melanoma. Assay: immunoSEQ multiplex PCR; the TCRdb copy retains only in-frame clones and omits some. The sample includes about 21,000 clones, 78% of them seen just once. All receptors derive from a human donor with melanoma. CDR3s include the opening cysteine and the closing phenylalanine or tryptophan. A D gene is named only where the DNA matches it firmly. The listing skips clone size in some rows; elsewhere it reads once, few, many or a size class.

clone_size j_call d_call v_call cdr3_aa cdr3_nt
NA TRBJ1-1 NA TRBV7-8 CASSWTDNAEAFF TGTGCCAGCAGCTGGACAGACAACGCTGAAGCTTTCTTT
NA TRBJ1-6 NA TRBV30 CAWSVGPNSPLHF TGTGCCTGGAGTGTGGGACCGAATTCACCCCTCCACTTT
NA TRBJ1-3 NA TRBV5-1 CASSPGRDSGNTIYF TGCGCCAGCAGCCCAGGACGTGACTCTGGAAACACCATATATTTT
NA TRBJ1-5 NA TRBV2 CASSGANSNQPQHF TGTGCCAGCTCGGGGGCTAATAGCAATCAGCCCCAGCATTTT
NA TRBJ2-7 TRBD1 TRBV14 CASSQVVGTASYEQYF TGTGCCAGCAGCCAAGTGGTCGGGACAGCTTCCTACGAGCAGTACTTC
NA TRBJ2-1 NA TRBV5-1 CASSLDVLGAAMGDEQFF TGCGCCAGCAGCTTGGATGTGTTGGGGGCCGCGATGGGGGATGAGCAGTTCTTC
NA TRBJ2-1 TRBD2 TRBV7-9 CASSLEGLAVGNNEQFF TGTGCCAGCAGCTTAGAGGGACTAGCGGTAGGAAACAATGAGCAGTTCTTC
NA TRBJ1-5 NA TRBV6-5 CASRPSVGFNQPQHF TGTGCCAGCAGACCCAGCGTGGGGTTCAATCAGCCCCAGCATTTT
NA TRBJ2-7 NA TRBV25-1 CASSRTEYEQYF TGTGCCAGCAGCCGGACAGAGTACGAGCAGTACTTC
NA TRBJ2-7 NA TRBV7-6 CASSLATGAYEQYF TGTGCCAGCAGCTTAGCAACAGGAGCCTACGAGCAGTACTTC
NA TRBJ2-1 TRBD1 TRBV7-9 CASSLADRGLWAFF TGTGCCAGCAGCTTAGCGGACAGGGGACTGTGGGCGTTCTTC
once TRBJ2-3 TRBD2 TRBV18 CASSPQTSGGGGTDTQYF TGTGCCAGCTCACCACAAACTAGCGGGGGCGGCGGGACAGATACGCAGTATTTT
NA TRBJ1-2 NA TRBV5-1 CASSHGAVRNYGYTF TGCGCCAGCAGCCACGGGGCAGTCCGCAACTATGGCTACACCTTC
few TRBJ2-7 TRBD1 TRBV10-1 CASSPGTGREQYF TGCGCCAGCAGCCCAGGGACAGGGCGCGAGCAGTACTTC
NA TRBJ2-7 TRBD1 TRBV7-6 CASSYTGTGNYEQYF TGTGCCAGCAGCTACACCGGGACAGGAAACTACGAGCAGTACTTC
NA TRBJ1-2 NA TRBV5-1 CASSPRDSGAGGYTF TGCGCCAGCAGCCCGCGGGACTCAGGGGCAGGGGGCTACACCTTC
NA TRBJ1-2 NA TRBV2 CASSDAPTRGGNYGYTF TGTGCCAGCAGTGACGCCCCTACCCGAGGCGGGAACTATGGCTACACCTTC
NA TRBJ2-7 TRBD2 TRBV5-8 CASSSVSGGDERQQYF TGTGCCAGCAGCTCGGTTAGCGGGGGGGATGAGCGTCAGCAGTACTTC
NA TRBJ2-2 TRBD1 TRBV7-9 CASSGRTGGNTGELFF TGTGCCAGCAGCGGACGCACAGGGGGTAACACCGGGGAGCTGTTTTTT
once TRBJ1-1 NA TRBV13 CASSVGTGLPPEAFF TGTGCCAGCAGCGTCGGGACGGGACTCCCGCCCGAAGCTTTCTTT
NA TRBJ1-6 NA TRBV5-4 CASSIGPDTNSPLHF TGTGCCAGCAGCATAGGACCGGACACTAATTCACCCCTCCACTTT
NA TRBJ2-5 NA TRBV5-1 CASSFPQETQYF TGCGCCAGCAGCTTCCCACAAGAGACCCAGTACTTC
once TRBJ1-3 NA TRBV30 CAWTRTLGNTIYF TGTGCCTGGACTCGGACATTGGGAAACACCATATATTTT
NA TRBJ2-1 TRBD1 TRBV6-6 CASSPGGNEQFF TGTGCCAGCAGTCCAGGGGGCAATGAGCAGTTCTTC
few TRBJ2-3 NA TRBV27 CASSLFGSTDTQYF TGTGCCAGCAGTTTATTCGGGAGTACAGATACGCAGTATTTT
NA TRBJ2-5 TRBD1 TRBV2 CASSEALQGARETQYF TGTGCCAGCAGTGAAGCGCTTCAGGGGGCTCGAGAGACCCAGTACTTC